A single sample is the source of the 9 T cell receptor beta chains below, sequenced in a study of Graves' ophthalmopathy and Graves' hyperthyroidism. RNA transcripts provided the template for amplifying TCR beta CDR3 regions. An initial RT-PCR round employing HTBI primers preceded a second-round multiplex PCR. TCRdb reanalysed the multiplex PCR reads using MiXCR and keeps one entry per CDR3 protein. There are 300,000 to 350,000 distinct CDR3 sequences in the sample; around a sixth occur only once, and around 12% lies in the top ten. The sequenced material came from peripheral blood. The receptors shown here come from an adult man with Graves' ophthalmopathy.

This clonotype has only one observation. This chain joins TRBV6-5 and TRBJ2-7, with TRBD1 as a possible D gene (6 bases). Trimming shortened V by 1 base and J by 2 bases, and 18 bases separated the two germline ends. There are 17 residues in the CDR3. Germline CDR1 reads MNHEY; CDR2 reads SVGAGI. DNA for the CDR3: TGTGCCAGCAGTTACTTTTCCTCCGGGACAACAACCTACGAGCAGTACTTC. Its translation is CASSYFSSGTTTYEQYF.

The genes are TRBV27 and TRBJ1-2; 8 bases match TRBD1. This CDR3 is 15 amino acids long. Germline trimming cut 3 bases from V and 3 bases from J; bases unmatched to any gene: 6. Germline lookup yields CDR1 MNHEY and CDR2 SMNVEV (reference sequence). CDR3 DNA: TGTGCCAGCAGTTTCCTTGGACAGGGCTACTATGGCTACACCTTC. Protein sequence: CASSFLGQGYYGYTF.

This clonotype was seen at least ten times. The CDR3 loop reads CAIGGQGGNEQYF. In DNA, the CDR3 is TGTGCCATCGGCGGACAGGGCGGGAACGAGCAGTACTTC. V usage is TRBV10-3 and J usage is TRBJ2-7; TRBD1 aligns across 8 bases. CDR3 size: 13 residues. V lost 8 bases to trimming and J lost 5 bases; unmatched junction nucleotides: 8. Germline-derived CDR1 and CDR2 are ENHRY and SYGVKD.

Many counts were recorded for this clonotype. This chain's CDR3 is CASSLIGGRGLYEQYF. CDR3 DNA: TGTGCCAGCAGTTTGATCGGCGGGAGAGGACTCTACGAGCAGTACTTC. The chain has TRBV28 and TRBJ2-7; 7 nucleotides line up with TRBD2. Looked up from germline, CDR1 is MDHEN and CDR2 is SYDVKM. The length of the CDR3 is 16 residues. V dropped 3 bases and J dropped 3; count of bases not matched to a gene: 11. Supplemented by reference TRBV28 and TRBJ2-7, the full variable domain reads DVKVTQSSRYLVKRTGEKVFLECVQDMDHENMFWYRQDPGLGLRLIYFSYDVKMKEKGDIPEGYSVSREKKERFSLILESASTNQTSMYLCASSLIGGRGLYEQYFGPGTRLTVT.

CDR3: CASSYLDAYGYTF. CDR3 bases: TGTGCCAGCAGTTACCTCGACGCCTATGGCTACACCTTC. V gene TRBV6-5 combines with J gene TRBJ1-2, with D unresolved. The CDR3 covers 13 residues. Trimming shortened V by 2 bases and J by 4 bases, and 8 bases separated the two germline ends. From germline, CDR1 is MNHEY and CDR2 SVGAGI.

At least ten counts were recorded for this clonotype. The genes are TRBV7-8 and TRBJ2-5; TRBD1 matches 10 bases. Germline CDR1 SGHVS, CDR2 FQNEAQ. This CDR3 has 16 amino acids. Trimming removed 0 bases from V and 1 base from J; junction bases left unmatched: 2. Here the CDR3 DNA reads TGTGCCAGCAGCTTAGCCCGGGACAGGGGCCAAGAGACCCAGTACTTC. Translated: CASSLARDRGQETQYF.

This clonotype was seen at least ten times. The rearrangement uses TRBV4-1 and TRBJ2-5; D is unclear. Trimming removed 0 bases from V and 3 bases from J, with 8 bases in between. This CDR3 region has 14 residues. Per the germline V gene, CDR1 is MGHRA and CDR2 is YSYEKL. The CDR3 loop is CASSQESGKETQYF. The CDR3 DNA reads TGCGCCAGCAGCCAAGAATCTGGTAAAGAGACCCAGTACTTC.

This clonotype appeared many times. The V call is TRBV5-1, the J call TRBJ2-7, with 7 bases aligning to TRBD2. The CDR3 has 15 amino acids. The V gene's germline CDR1 is SGHRS and CDR2 YFSETQ. J lost 0 bases, V lost 4 bases, and 7 bases had no gene match. CDR3 in amino acids: CASSESGTTSYEQYF. The CDR3 DNA reads as TGCGCCAGCAGCGAGTCCGGGACTACCTCCTACGAGCAGTACTTC. Full variable domain (remainder filled in from reference TRBV5-1 and TRBJ2-7): KAGVTQTPRYLIKTRGQQVTLSCSPISGHRSVSWYQQTPGQGLQFLFEYFSETQRNKGNFPGRFSGRQFSNSRSEMNVSTLELGDSALYLCASSESGTTSYEQYFGPGTRLTVT.

Ten or more counts support this clonotype. This rearrangement joins TRBV7-2 to TRBJ1-2; weak D call: TRBD1 (5 bases). Germline-derived CDR1 and CDR2 are SGHTA and FQGNSA. This CDR3 region has 13 residues. Trimming left V 5 bases short and J 4 bases short, with 11 bases between. The CDR3 DNA is TGTGCCAGCAGCCTGGGGACCGGCTATGGCTACACCTTC. The encoded protein is CASSLGTGYGYTF.